This entry lists 26 T cell receptor beta chains sequenced from one sample in a study of CD8 T cells in Susac syndrome. RNA totalling roughly 0.45 to 1 ug underwent reverse transcription with random hexamers. MiXCR, run by TCRdb on the immunoSEQ multiplex PCR reads, gives a single entry per CDR3 protein. This table has about 200,000 distinct CDR3 sequences, roughly nine tenths appearing once. The sequenced sample consisted of CD4+ T cells from PBMCs. These receptors were collected from a human donor with Susac syndrome.

This chain connects TRBV10-3 to TRBJ2-3, with 7 bases fitting TRBD1. The V gene end was trimmed by 10 bases and the J gene end by 5 bases; junction bases not matched to a gene: 6. Germline CDR1 is ENHRY and CDR2 is SYGVKD. This CDR3 contains 12 residues. The CDR3 DNA is TGTGCCACTACAGGGGACAGAGATACGCAGTATTTT. Residues: CATTGDRDTQYF.

The gene calls are TRBV6-1 and TRBJ2-3; D ambiguous. The ends were cut back, 3 bases at V and 2 bases at J, with 6 bases in the middle. The CDR3 contains 13 residues. Germline V lookup: CDR1 MNHNS, CDR2 SASEGT. CDR3: CASSEYYTDTQYF. In DNA form, the CDR3 reads TGTGCCAGCAGTGAGTACTACACAGATACGCAGTATTTT.

This clonotype was found a few times. The rearrangement uses TRBV11-2 and TRBJ2-3; the match to TRBD2 covers 13 bases. Trimming cost V 8 bases and J 6 bases; bases outside gene matches: 2. The V gene's germline CDR1 is SGHAT and CDR2 FQNNGV. This CDR3 is built from 13 residues. The CDR3 nucleotides are TGTGCCAGCGGACTAGCGGGAGCCGATACGCAGTATTTT. It specifies CASGLAGADTQYF.

The chain recombines TRBV5-1 with TRBJ2-7, with TRBD2 identical over 11 bases. Germline V gene data show CDR1 as SGHRS and CDR2 as YFSETQ. The length of the CDR3 is 15 residues. V lost 1 base, J lost 6 bases, and 6 bases stayed unmatched. Here the CDR3 DNA reads TGCGCCAGCAGCTTGTTAGCGGGAGGGCCGAGCGAGCAGTACTTC. Translation gives CASSLLAGGPSEQYF.

The chain carries TRBV30 and TRBJ1-1; no firm D call. CDR3 length: 12 residues. CDR1 is GTSNPN, CDR2 SVGIG, per germline (reference sequence). The germline V and J ends were trimmed by 2 bases and 11 bases, with 15 bases remaining between them. CDR3 in amino acids: CAWSLSVIGAFF. CDR3 DNA: TGTGCCTGGAGTCTATCGGTCATAGGGGCTTTCTTT.

The rearrangement uses TRBV9 and TRBJ2-5; D gene ambiguous. The V gene lost 0 bases and the J gene lost 0 bases, with 9 bases spanning the gap. The length of the CDR3 is 15 residues. CDR1 is SGDLS, CDR2 YYNGEE, per germline. CDR3 in DNA: TGTGCCAGCAGCGTAGGAGCCGTGTACCAAGAGACCCAGTACTTC. Its protein is CASSVGAVYQETQYF.

V and J are TRBV28 and TRBJ2-1, with TRBD2 matching over 13 bases. The CDR3 loop spans 15 amino acids. V shed 5 bases, J shed 8 bases, and the junction held 6 bases outside the gene matches. Germline values: CDR1 MDHEN, CDR2 SYDVKM. The CDR3 coding sequence is TGTGCCAGCAGTCAGACTAGCGGGAGGCGGGATGAGCAGTTCTTC. Translated, it gives CASSQTSGRRDEQFF.

The chain combines TRBV7-2 with TRBJ2-2, with 10 bases matching TRBD1. The CDR3 sequence is 16 residues long. The V gene's germline CDR1 is SGHTA and CDR2 FQGNSA. The trim removed 5 bases at V and 6 bases at J, leaving 9 bases unmatched. The CDR3 nucleotides are TGTGCCAGCAGCCTTGCGGGACAGGGGAGGTCCGGGGAGCTGTTTTTT. It yields the protein CASSLAGQGRSGELFF.

J is TRBJ1-2 and V is TRBV20-1; no definite D call. The CDR3 has 13 amino acids. Germline V gene sequence: CDR1 DFQATT, CDR2 SNEGSKA (reference sequence). Between the trimmed V and J ends, which lost 3 bases and 3 bases, there was a span of 11 bases. The CDR3 loop is CSASRGRDYGYTF. The CDR3 DNA reads as TGCAGTGCTAGTCGGGGTAGGGACTATGGCTACACCTTC.

The rearrangement joins TRBV3-1 to TRBJ2-3; D is ambiguous. Trimming took 1 base from V and 4 from J, leaving 9 bases between them. The CDR3 runs to 14 residues. The germline V gene encodes CDR1 LGHDT and CDR2 YNNKEL (reference sequence). The CDR3 protein is CASSQARASDTQYF. DNA of the CDR3: TGTGCCAGCAGCCAAGCTAGAGCGTCAGATACGCAGTATTTT.

The chain carries TRBV11-2 and TRBJ2-1; tentatively, D is TRBD1 (6 bases). This CDR3 spans 15 amino acids. Trimming cost V 3 bases and J 1 base, with 10 bases left between them. Looked up from germline, CDR1 is SGHAT and CDR2 is FQNNGV. This chain's CDR3 is CASSFSTGSYNEQFF. CDR3 in DNA: TGTGCCAGCAGCTTTAGTACAGGGTCCTACAATGAGCAGTTCTTC. Full variable domain (missing parts from reference TRBV11-2 and TRBJ2-1): EAGVAQSPRYKIIEKRQSVAFWCNPISGHATLYWYQQILGQGPKLLIQFQNNGVVDDSQLPKDRFSAERLKGVDSTLKIQPAKLEDSAVYLCASSFSTGSYNEQFFGPGTRLTVL.

V is TRBV6-5 and J is TRBJ1-2, with unresolved D. CDR3 size: 11 residues. CDR1 MNHEY and CDR2 SVGAGI come from the germline V gene. Deletions cut 7 bases from V and 7 bases from J, with 10 bases between. The CDR3 sequence: CASNGWFGYTF. The CDR3 DNA reads TGTGCCAGCAATGGATGGTTTGGCTACACCTTC.

The V gene is TRBV20-1, the J gene TRBJ2-1; D unresolved. The germline V and J ends were trimmed by 5 bases and 4 bases, with 3 bases remaining between them. Germline CDR1 and CDR2: DFQATT and SNEGSKA (reference sequence). This CDR3 has 10 residues. In DNA, the CDR3 is TGCAGTGCTCAATACAATGAGCAGTTCTTC. Its translation: CSAQYNEQFF.

The J gene is TRBJ2-1, the V gene TRBV18; 7 bases fit TRBD1. Trimming removed 0 bases from V and 7 bases from J; junction bases left unmatched: 3. The length of the CDR3 is 14 residues. Germline-derived CDR1 and CDR2 are KGHSH and LQKENI. CDR3 sequence: CASSPPDRVNEQFF. CDR3 DNA: TGTGCCAGCTCACCACCCGACAGGGTAAATGAGCAGTTCTTC.

This clonotype has only one observation. V usage is TRBV6-1 and J usage is TRBJ1-2; D is undetermined. The CDR3 extends over 14 amino acids. CDR1 and CDR2 (germline): MNHNS, SASEGT. V lost 0 bases and J 6 bases, leaving 11 bases between the germline ends. This chain's CDR3 is CASSEAVSRHGYTF. The CDR3 region has the DNA TGTGCCAGCAGTGAAGCTGTCAGCAGACATGGCTACACCTTC.

V usage is TRBV28 and J usage is TRBJ2-1; D not resolved. The V end lost 7 bases, the J end lost 15 bases, and 19 bases lay between the germline ends. This CDR3 has 12 amino acids. Germline CDR1 is MDHEN and CDR2 is SYDVKM. This CDR3 reads CASKTTERLPFF. CDR3 DNA sequence: TGTGCCAGCAAGACAACGGAACGTCTTCCGTTCTTC.

The CDR3 loop reads CATVREENEQFF. The CDR3 DNA reads as TGTGCCACGGTACGGGAGGAAAATGAGCAGTTCTTC. This chain joins TRBV7-9 and TRBJ2-1; 7 nucleotides line up with TRBD2. V shed 10 bases and J 7 bases; nucleotides not matched to a gene: 7. The CDR3 consists of 12 residues. The germline V gene has CDR1 SEHNR and CDR2 FQNEAQ (reference sequence).

V usage is TRBV19 and J usage is TRBJ1-1; 7 positions agree with TRBD1. Per the germline V gene, CDR1 is LNHDA and CDR2 is SQIVND (reference sequence). The CDR3 has 15 residues. The V and J ends lost 6 bases and 1 base, in that order; junction bases with no gene match: 8. The CDR3 spells CASRAQQGRNTEAFF. CDR3 bases: TGTGCCAGTAGGGCTCAACAGGGGCGGAACACTGAAGCTTTCTTT.

This chain joins TRBV5-1 and TRBJ2-1, with TRBD2 matching 8 bases. The CDR3 contains 16 residues. After removal of 0 bases from V and 4 bases from J, the junction contained 6 bases not matched to a gene. The germline V gene encodes CDR1 SGHRS and CDR2 YFSETQ. The CDR3 sequence is CASSLAALAEYNEQFF. CDR3 coding DNA: TGCGCCAGCAGCTTGGCGGCACTAGCGGAGTACAATGAGCAGTTCTTC.

The gene calls are TRBV2 and TRBJ2-4; D is uncertain. From germline, CDR1 is SNHLY and CDR2 FYNNEI. V was shortened by 9 bases and J by 0 bases, with 15 bases between the two germline ends. This CDR3 is 15 amino acids long. This chain's CDR3 is CASHALSLAKNIQYF. The CDR3 DNA reads TGTGCCAGTCACGCTCTAAGTTTAGCCAAAAACATTCAGTACTTC.

J is TRBJ1-2 and V is TRBV12-3 or TRBV12-4, with a tentative D call TRBD1 (5 bases). The CDR3 is 13 residues long. Deletions cut 8 bases from V and 7 bases from J, with 17 bases between. The CDR3 bases are TGTGCCAGCCTAGCAGGGCCGTTGGGTGGCTACACCTTC. It is translated as CASLAGPLGGYTF.

The CDR3: CSVDFGAGGEAFF. CDR3 nucleotides: TGCAGCGTTGATTTTGGTGCGGGGGGTGAAGCTTTCTTT. The chain links TRBV29-1 to TRBJ1-1, with TRBD1 as a possible D gene (5 bases). V lost 3 bases and J 7 bases, leaving 15 bases between the germline ends. Germline values: CDR1 SQVTM, CDR2 ANQGSEA. This CDR3 has 13 residues. The entire variable domain, with the rest obtained from reference TRBV29-1 and TRBJ1-1, is as follows: SAVISQKPSRDICQRGTSLTIQCQVDSQVTMMFWYRQQPGQSLTLIATANQGSEATYESGFVIDKFPISRPNLTFSTLTVSNMSPEDSSIYLCSVDFGAGGEAFFGQGTRLTVV.

This clonotype was observed once. V and J are TRBV12-3 or TRBV12-4 and TRBJ2-3, with TRBD2 matching 13 bases. CDR3 length: 17 residues. The V segment lost 2 bases and the J segment 3 bases; nucleotides outside the gene matches: 5. CDR3 sequence (DNA): TGTGCCAGCAGTTTAAAACTAGCGGGGGGGACGACAGATACGCAGTATTTT. Translation gives CASSLKLAGGTTDTQYF.

The rearrangement joins TRBV28 to TRBJ2-7; D ambiguous. The CDR3 spans 14 residues. Germline V gene data show CDR1 as MDHEN and CDR2 as SYDVKM. V lost 2 bases, J lost 3 bases, and 11 bases lay in between. The CDR3: CASSLKPTRYEQYF. The CDR3 region has the DNA TGTGCCAGCAGTTTAAAGCCTACCCGCTACGAGCAGTACTTC.

The chain has TRBV2 and TRBJ2-2; D may be TRBD1 (6 bases). Germline CDR1 and CDR2: SNHLY and FYNNEI. The V gene lost 7 bases and the J gene lost 2 bases, with 11 bases spanning the gap. The CDR3 is 14 amino acids. The CDR3 sequence: CASTMDRNTGELFF. The CDR3 bases are TGTGCCAGCACGATGGACAGAAACACCGGGGAGCTGTTTTTT.

The chain couples TRBV30 to TRBJ2-3, with TRBD2 matching 15 bases. The CDR3 sequence is 17 residues long. V lost 2 bases and J lost 8; bases outside the gene matches: 11. CDR1 GTSNPN and CDR2 SVGIG come from the germline V gene (reference sequence). This chain's CDR3 is CAWSRPRTSGGGGTQYF. CDR3 nucleotide sequence: TGTGCCTGGAGTCGGCCCAGGACTAGCGGGGGGGGCGGTACGCAGTATTTT.